The entry below gives a single T cell receptor (beta chain) sequence along with its context. Which antigen it targets is not known. No base-level quality is on record; no much larger clone is a single base apart. The sample is drawn from a study of shared clonotypes between healthy human individuals (dated by TCRdb to about 2020). At the level of the whole study: A couple of women and a few men aged 18 to 49 years were included in the cohort. For each donor, three plates each were used for CD4 naive and CD4 memory, two plates were used for CD8 naive, and one plate was used for CD8 memory. To estimate repertoire size and how much clonotypes are shared between individuals, the study performed deep sequencing of blood TCR repertoires from a few healthy adults. Different laboratories and diverse techniques were used to prepare libraries and sequence TCR repertoires, to increase sequencing depth and limit assay-specific biases. Per donor, leukapheresis produced somewhere between about 0.9 and 9 billion PBMCs. The paper's findings and limits, for the study overall: Because the study included only a small number of donors, the genetic and exposure-history diversity represented was limited. Rarefaction of sorted-subset datasets indicated incomplete sequencing despite the large sequencing depth. Pairwise subsampling indicated that sequencing depth was expected to affect the degree of clonotype sharing among donors. Around 5% of naive CD4, roughly 3.5% of naive CD8, 2.3% of memory CD4, and 0.4% of memory CD8 clonotypes were shared across four donors. Naive subsets generally had larger estimated clonotype richness than memory subsets. Sampling was restricted to blood, and TCR repertoires in tissues likely differ from the TCR repertoires found in blood. Higher generation probabilities were observed for clonotypes shared by all four sorted-subset donors than for non-shared clonotypes.

Inclusive of the bounding cysteine and phenylalanine, the CDR3 is 10 residues long. Kept here is only the CDR3 DNA, which spans 30 bases and is read in frame from base 1. V and J are truncated by 3 bases and 6 bases respectively, leaving an intervening sequence of 3 bases. Per the germline V gene (reference sequence), MNHEY is the CDR1 and SMNVEV is the CDR2. The donors were healthy, HIV-negative adults who had no recently reported acute infections or vaccinations. Every donor was a Caucasian adult residing in Nashville, Tennessee, USA. CD4+ T cells were enriched through magnetic negative selection, after which naive cells were positively selected on CD45RA and the remaining negative fraction served as the memory subset. Blood was obtained by leukapheresis, after which PBMCs were separated by Ficoll-Histopaque density gradient centrifugation and cryopreserved in liquid nitrogen vapor phase. Purity and quantity of every magnetically sorted T cell population were checked by analytical flow cytometry. Genomic DNA was isolated from every sorted fraction and measured by UV absorbance on a Nanodrop 2000c.

Using the deep immunoSEQ assay, TCR CDR3 regions were amplified from genomic DNA by multiplex PCR. For each cell subset, the extracted genomic DNA was distributed evenly across all wells of several immunoSEQ 96-well plates, and each plate served as one replicate. For sorted subsets, about 210 ng of genomic DNA, equivalent to around 30,000 T cell genomes, went into each replicate PCR. Purified libraries were measured with a Qubit 3.0 fluorometer, size-checked on a Bioanalyzer 2100, and measured again with the KAPA Library Quantification kit. Every immunoSEQ 96-well plate was sequenced on a dedicated single-read 150-cycle Illumina NextSeq 550 flow cell. The authors processed their data as follows. Because the immunoSEQ output held only junctional sequences and lacked quality scores, the filtering could not match the filtering applied to full-length reads. Sequences were annotated with PyIR, a Python wrapper for IgBLAST v1.9, using IMGT germline references to assign V/J genes and CDR3. Reads were filtered out if the reads had weak V/J assignments (E-value above 1e-6), no CDR3, stop codons, out-of-frame junctions, or ambiguous translated residues. V3J clonotypes were defined by identical inferred V gene, J gene, and CDR3 amino acid sequence. To compute the percentage overlap between repertoires, the number of shared unique clonotypes was divided by the size of the smaller repertoire. Richness of each repertoire was evaluated using RTK rarefaction, the Chao1 estimator, and Recon v2.1 estimates of unobserved clonotypes. OLGA was used to compute generation probabilities for all TCRbeta clonotypes that the gDNA method yielded from several donors. This is the immuneACCESS table as TCRdb keeps it, with only in-frame sequences that have V and J called. A part of the clones is gone; compared with another copy, unresolved V genes explain less than half, and the rest is unexplained. For V, J and clone size, that table is used; D and trimming come from the DNA. This sample comprises roughly 1,600,000 clones, approximately 98.5% of them detected only once. The ten largest clones add up to approximately 0.4% of the sample.

Here the chain combines TRBV27 and TRBJ2-7; too little of a D gene remains to name it. The sample was naive CD4+ T cells sorted from blood. This specimen's cell subset or site label, interpreted: CD45RA+ positively selected. The sequence came from a man aged 30-40 years in good health. The DNA sequence follows: TGTGCCAGCAGTTTCGGCGAGCAGTACTTC. Its amino acids are CASSFGEQYF.